This entry concerns a single T cell receptor beta chain. Antigen unknown. The junction departs from germline at one end; a sequencing error may be responsible. This entry comes from a study of circulating tumor DNA in untreated peripheral T-cell lymphoma. Overall study findings and caveats: Tumor-specific clonotypes were found in 76% of patients.

The CDR3 has 16 amino acids. CDR1 is LNHNV and CDR2 is YYDKDF in the germline V gene (reference sequence). The method was immunoSEQ multiplex PCR; TCRdb's version includes in-frame clones alone and lacks a portion of them. Of thousands of clones listed, approximately 70% are singletons. This tumor tissue came from a pretreatment baseline collection. This receptor was identified in a human donor with peripheral T-cell lymphoma. The V and J genes are TRBV15 and TRBJ2-3; 8 bases are shared with TRBD2. Sequenced material: tumor tissue. The CDR3 loop is CATNRGVSGDQDTQYF. The CDR3 DNA is TGTGCCACCAACAGAGGGGTTAGCGGGGATCAAGATACGCAGTATTTT. Filled out from reference TRBV15 and TRBJ2-3, the complete variable domain reads DAMVIQNPRYQVTQFGKPVTLSCSQTLNHNVMYWYQQKSSQAPKLLFHYYDKDFNNEADTPDNFQSRRPNTSFCFLDIRSPGLGDTAMYLCATNRGVSGDQDTQYFGPGTRLTVL.